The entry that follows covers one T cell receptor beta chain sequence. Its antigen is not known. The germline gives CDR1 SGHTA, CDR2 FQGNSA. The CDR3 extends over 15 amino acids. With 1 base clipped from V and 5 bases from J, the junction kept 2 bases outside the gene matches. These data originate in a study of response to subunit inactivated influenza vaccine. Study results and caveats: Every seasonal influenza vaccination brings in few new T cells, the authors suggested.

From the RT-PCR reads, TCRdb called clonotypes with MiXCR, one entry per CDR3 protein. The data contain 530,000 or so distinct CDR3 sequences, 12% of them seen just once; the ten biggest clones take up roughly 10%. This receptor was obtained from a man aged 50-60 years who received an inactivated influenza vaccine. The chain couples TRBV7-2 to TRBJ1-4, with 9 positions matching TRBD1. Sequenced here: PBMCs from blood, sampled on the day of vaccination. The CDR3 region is CASSLGDRANEKLFF. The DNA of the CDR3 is TGTGCCAGCAGCTTAGGGGACAGGGCCAATGAAAAACTGTTTTTT.